This entry features one T cell receptor beta chain sequence. What it binds is unknown. This entry belongs to a study of graft-versus-host responses after intestinal transplantation. The overall study: Each recipient received a multivisceral, liver-intestinal, or isolated intestinal graft. The whole recipient group had anti-thymocyte globulin induction followed by tacrolimus and steroids for roughly three years. Whole-study findings and limits: Recipient-marrow GvH clones were detected, some having first appeared in ileum or blood.

This CDR3 region has 12 residues. The ends were cut back, 5 bases at V and 8 bases at J, with 10 bases in the middle. Germline CDR1 reads MNHEY; CDR2 reads SMNVEV (reference sequence). Profiling relied on immunoSEQ multiplex PCR, and the TCRdb table lists in-frame clones only, not all of them. The data show some 14,000 clones, with roughly 86% seen just once and 5.5% to 8.5% held by the top ten. Specimen: bone marrow, collected around 120 days after intestinal transplantation. V and J are TRBV27 and TRBJ2-1, with unresolved D. This clonotype was obtained from a human patient who received an intestinal transplant, so some T cells may come from the graft donor. CDR3 nucleotides: TGTGCCAGCAGTCCCTCCGTTTATGAGCAGTTCTTC. It codes for CASSPSVYEQFF.